Below are 6 T cell receptor beta chains sequenced from a single sample in a study of blood T cell repertoires in COVID-19. The table came from immunoSEQ multiplex PCR; TCRdb's copy has only in-frame clones and leaves some out. Of some 190,000 clones in the sample, about 85% were seen once. The sample was peripheral blood. Source of these receptors: a woman at least 80 years old with acute or convalescent COVID-19.

The chain joins TRBV7-2 to TRBJ2-5; D is ambiguous. Trimming removed 2 bases from V and 5 bases from J, with 6 bases in between. Germline assignment: CDR1 SGHTA and CDR2 FQGNSA. This CDR3 spans 12 amino acids. The CDR3 sequence is CASSLKHETQYF. The CDR3 bases are TGTGCCAGCAGCTTAAAGCACGAGACCCAGTACTTC.

The chain has TRBV6-2 or TRBV6-3 and TRBJ2-3, with TRBD2 as a possible D gene (6 bases). Looked up from germline, CDR1 is MNHEY and CDR2 is SVGEGT. The CDR3 runs to 14 residues. The V and J ends lost 2 bases and 2 bases respectively, with 8 bases between them. CDR3 nucleotide sequence: TGTGCCAGCAGTTACGGGCGGGACACAGATACGCAGTATTTT. It translates to CASSYGRDTDTQYF.

The chain couples TRBV6-6 to TRBJ2-1; 9 positions agree with TRBD1. J was trimmed by 2 bases and V by 6 bases; bases with no gene match: 5. Germline V lookup: CDR1 MNHNY, CDR2 SVGAGI (reference sequence). The CDR3 has 15 amino acids. This chain's CDR3 is CASRRTGVAYNEQFF. The DNA of the CDR3 is TGTGCCAGCAGGCGGACAGGGGTCGCCTACAATGAGCAGTTCTTC.

The rearrangement uses TRBV12-5 and TRBJ2-3, with D unclear. Trimming took 2 bases from V and 0 from J, leaving 18 bases between them. This CDR3 contains 18 residues. Germline V gene lookup returns CDR1 LGHNT and CDR2 FRNRAP. This chain's CDR3 is CASGLSIVSDSSTDTQYF. CDR3 bases: TGTGCTAGTGGTTTGTCTATTGTTTCTGACTCTAGCACAGATACGCAGTATTTT.

The chain carries TRBV5-6 and TRBJ2-7, with D hard to call. Germline-derived CDR1 and CDR2 are SGHDT and YYEEEE. Trimming removed 1 base at V and 3 bases at J, with 8 bases between. CDR3 length: 13 amino acids. In DNA form, the CDR3 reads TGTGCCAGCAGCTTGTGGTCAGTCTACGAGCAGTACTTC. It yields the protein CASSLWSVYEQYF.

The CDR3 protein is CASSAGQGPFGNTIYF. In DNA form, the CDR3 reads TGTGCCAGCAGCGCCGGACAGGGACCTTTTGGAAACACCATATATTTT. The chain joins TRBV9 to TRBJ1-3; 8 bases map to TRBD1. CDR1 is SGDLS, CDR2 YYNGEE, per germline. V trimming: 3 bases; J trimming: 3 bases; junction bases outside the gene matches: 8. This CDR3 is built from 16 residues.